This T cell receptor (beta chain) was captured in a study of T cells in Graves' hyperthyroidism and ophthalmopathy. As for the study in general: Upon initial diagnosis and before any treatment, peripheral blood was collected.

Germline V gene sequence: CDR1 SNHLY, CDR2 FYNNEI. Between the trimmed V and J ends, which lost 6 bases and 1 base, there was a span of 9 bases. The CDR3 contains 13 residues. The TCR beta CDR3 regions underwent amplification using RNA transcripts as the source. During a first-round RT-PCR of the TCR CDR3, the HTBI primer set was used. TCRdb fed the multiplex PCR reads into MiXCR, producing one record per CDR3 protein. Of hundreds of thousands of distinct CDR3 sequences listed, 35% to 45% were seen once; the top ten hold 7% to 10%. Study outcomes and limitations: Before onset, by a median of approximately 6.2 months, the model predicted ophthalmopathy.

In this sample, this clonotype turned up many times. The antigen is undetermined. This clonotype originated in a man between 18 and 29 years old with Graves' hyperthyroidism. V gene TRBV2 combines with J gene TRBJ1-1, with TRBD1 as a possible D gene (6 bases). Source material: blood. The CDR3 spells CASRKDRNTEAFF. CDR3 DNA: TGTGCCAGCAGAAAGGACAGGAACACTGAAGCTTTCTTT.